These 15 T cell receptor beta chains came from one sample sequenced in a study of T cells in tuberculosis. Sequenced by immunoSEQ multiplex PCR; TCRdb stores in-frame clones only, minus some. The table shows roughly 92,000 clones, with roughly 93% occurring only once. Sorting used thawed, overnight-rested PBMC stained with anti-CD3, a viability dye and GMM-loaded CD1B tetramer. The lipid loaded on the CD1B tetramers was C32 glucose monomycolate from Rhodococcus equi. Input material: CD1b-GMM tetramer-negative cells sorted from PBMCs. All receptors derive from an adult woman with latent tuberculosis.

The rearrangement joins TRBV5-1 to TRBJ2-7; D might be TRBD2 (6 bases). Trimming removed 4 bases at V and 2 bases at J, with 13 bases between. The CDR3 has 14 residues. The germline CDR1 and CDR2 sequences are SGHRS and YFSETQ. In DNA form, the CDR3 reads TGCGCCAGCAGCCACTCTAGCGATCCCTACGAGCAGTACTTC. Protein: CASSHSSDPYEQYF.

V is TRBV27 and J is TRBJ2-1; 9 nucleotides match TRBD2. Germline V lookup: CDR1 MNHEY, CDR2 SMNVEV (reference sequence). The CDR3 totals 16 residues. Unmatched junction bases numbered 17, after V lost 7 bases and J lost 10 bases. The DNA of the CDR3 is TGTGCCAGCAACAAAAAGGCGGGGGGGCGGTCATCCGAGCAGTTCTTC. Translated, it gives CASNKKAGGRSSEQFF.

The chain links TRBV7-6 to TRBJ1-2; 8 positions match TRBD1. V gave up 5 bases and J gave up 7 bases; unmatched junction bases: 15. The CDR3 spans 16 residues. CDR1 and CDR2 (germline): SGHVS, FNYEAQ. The CDR3 DNA follows: TGTGCCAGCAGCCCAGGACAGGGTGCCTTCCCTGGTGGCTACACCTTC. It is translated as CASSPGQGAFPGGYTF.

The V gene is TRBV10-2, the J gene TRBJ2-3; 11 bases are a match to TRBD2. The CDR3 is 15 amino acids. The germline CDR1 and CDR2 sequences are WSHSY and SAAADI. V was clipped by 3 bases and J by 6 bases; unmatched bases: 5. CDR3 residues: CASSDTSGGGDTQYF. Here the CDR3 DNA reads TGCGCCAGCAGTGATACTAGCGGGGGAGGGGATACGCAGTATTTT.

This clone was seen once. The V and J genes are TRBV30 and TRBJ2-1; weak D call: TRBD2 (5 bases). The V end lost 1 base, the J end lost 10 bases, and 14 bases lay between the germline ends. This CDR3 comprises 13 residues. Germline V gene sequence: CDR1 GTSNPN, CDR2 SVGIG (reference sequence). The CDR3: CAWSAVASGEQFF. The DNA of the CDR3 is TGTGCCTGGAGTGCAGTGGCGTCGGGGGAGCAGTTCTTC.

The chain links TRBV29-1 to TRBJ2-2; 9 nucleotides agree with TRBD1. The germline V gene has CDR1 SQVTM and CDR2 ANQGSEA. The CDR3 consists of 15 residues. The CDR3 here is CGCSIQGARTGELFF. The CDR3 DNA follows: TGCGGCTGCTCGATACAGGGGGCACGGACCGGGGAGCTGTTTTTT.

This sequence joins TRBV5-1 and TRBJ2-1; maybe TRBD1 (6 bases). Germline CDR1 SGHRS, CDR2 YFSETQ. The CDR3 contains 14 residues. Trimming took 4 bases from V and 5 from J, leaving 13 bases between them. The CDR3 DNA reads as TGCGCCAGCAGCAAGCAGGGGAGAAACAATGAGCAGTTCTTC. Translation: CASSKQGRNNEQFF.

J is TRBJ2-2 and V is TRBV30; 8 bases line up with TRBD2. The CDR3 extends over 14 amino acids. V shed 0 bases and J 8 bases; nucleotides not matched to a gene: 5. Germline-derived CDR1 and CDR2 are GTSNPN and SVGIG (reference sequence). The CDR3 spells CAWSVPGGIGELFF. CDR3 coding DNA: TGTGCCTGGAGTGTACCGGGGGGGATAGGGGAGCTGTTTTTT.

The chain is built from TRBV18 and TRBJ1-2, with 7 bases lining up with TRBD1. Germline V gene data show CDR1 as KGHSH and CDR2 as LQKENI. The CDR3 totals 16 residues. The junction had 11 bases not matched to a gene; V was cut back by 3 bases and J by 4 bases. The CDR3 loop is CASSPDRNMLAYGYTF. The CDR3 bases are TGTGCCAGCTCACCGGACAGGAACATGCTTGCCTATGGCTACACCTTC.

The V and J genes are TRBV5-1 and TRBJ2-3, with 8 positions matching TRBD2. CDR3 length: 16 residues. Trimming at V came to 0 bases and at J to 3 bases, leaving 6 bases not matched to a gene. The germline V gene has CDR1 SGHRS and CDR2 YFSETQ. This chain's CDR3 is CASSLAGGPVTDTQYF. In DNA, the CDR3 is TGCGCCAGCAGCTTGGCGGGGGGGCCGGTGACAGATACGCAGTATTTT.

The gene calls are TRBV6-5 and TRBJ1-5, with D possibly matching TRBD1 (5 bases). The CDR3 contains 13 residues. Trimming pared 5 bases from V and 0 bases from J, leaving 5 bases between. The V gene's germline CDR1 is MNHEY and CDR2 SVGAGI. CDR3 sequence reads: CASSQGSNQPQHF. The CDR3 DNA is TGTGCCAGCAGTCAGGGTAGCAATCAGCCCCAGCATTTT.

This sequence joins TRBV5-6 and TRBJ1-2, with D maybe TRBD1 (6 bases). V was clipped by 4 bases and J by 3 bases, with 10 bases between them. Germline CDR1 is SGHDT and CDR2 is YYEEEE. The CDR3 is 13 amino acids. The CDR3 spells CASSRQVHYGYTF. The DNA of the CDR3 is TGTGCCAGCAGCAGACAGGTTCACTATGGCTACACCTTC. Drawing the rest from reference TRBV5-6 and TRBJ1-2, the complete variable domain is DAGVTQSPTHLIKTRGQQVTLRCSPKSGHDTVSWYQQALGQGPQFIFQYYEEEERQRGNFPDRFSGHQFPNYSSELNVNALLLGDSALYLCASSRQVHYGYTFGSGTRLTVV.

The chain couples TRBV18 to TRBJ2-5; TRBD2 agrees at 8 bases. Germline-derived CDR1 and CDR2 are KGHSH and LQKENI. The CDR3 length is 16 residues. After removal of 0 bases from V and 4 bases from J, the junction contained 7 bases not matched to a gene. This chain's CDR3 is CASSPPGGAFGETQYF. The CDR3 DNA follows: TGTGCCAGCTCACCACCCGGGGGGGCCTTTGGAGAGACCCAGTACTTC.

The DNA of the CDR3 is TGTGCCAGCAGTTTATTGGGACAAGCCAAAAACATTCAGTACTTC. Translation: CASSLLGQAKNIQYF. V is TRBV27 and J is TRBJ2-4, with D possibly TRBD1 on 6 matching bases. The germline V gene encodes CDR1 MNHEY and CDR2 SMNVEV (reference sequence). The length of the CDR3 is 15 residues. V was clipped by 1 base and J by 0 bases, with 7 bases between them.

The gene calls are TRBV6-4 and TRBJ1-1; TRBD1 might be the D (5 bases). CDR1 is MRHNA and CDR2 is SNTAGT in the germline V gene. V lost 4 bases, J lost 0 bases, and 12 bases lay in between. The CDR3 is 15 amino acids. This CDR3 is CASSARGDLNTEAFF. Here the CDR3 DNA reads TGTGCCAGCAGTGCACGGGGGGACTTGAACACTGAAGCTTTCTTT.